This entry lists 26 T cell receptor beta chains sequenced from one sample in a study of blood T cell repertoires in COVID-19. The method was immunoSEQ multiplex PCR; TCRdb's version includes in-frame clones alone and lacks a portion of them. The sample shows fewer than 300,000 clones, around 85% of them seen only once. The sample was PBMCs or T cells enriched from blood (not recorded which). Receptor source: a woman aged 50 to 60 who had recovered from COVID-19.

Only one count was recorded for this clone. V usage is TRBV9 and J usage is TRBJ1-2, with D possibly TRBD1 on 6 matching bases. Germline V gene sequence: CDR1 SGDLS, CDR2 YYNGEE. The CDR3 covers 15 residues. V was shortened by 4 bases and J by 4 bases, with 17 bases between the two germline ends. The CDR3 here is CASSTSAGVIYGYTF. For the CDR3, the DNA is TGTGCCAGCAGCACATCCGCAGGGGTAATCTATGGCTACACCTTC.

V gene TRBV11-2 combines with J gene TRBJ2-1; maybe TRBD1 (6 bases). The V and J ends lost 3 bases and 2 bases respectively, with 11 bases between them. Germline loops: CDR1 SGHAT, CDR2 FQNNGV. This CDR3 region has 15 residues. CDR3 sequence (DNA): TGTGCCAGCAGCTTCGTCCAGGGGACCTACAATGAGCAGTTCTTC. It yields the protein CASSFVQGTYNEQFF.

The rearrangement uses TRBV21-1 and TRBJ1-5; TRBD1 reflects the table's D call only, with no check against the DNA. TRBV21-1 is annotated as a pseudogene. The CDR3 covers 15 residues. CDR3 residues: CASSKITGCNQPQHF. CDR3 DNA sequence: TGTGCCAGCAGCAAGATCACAGGGTGTAATCAGCCCCAGCATTTT.

This clone was seen a single time. The chain is built from TRBV12-3 or TRBV12-4 and TRBJ1-1; the match to TRBD1 covers 10 bases. The CDR3 has 13 residues. V was pared by 6 bases and J by 4 bases, with 2 bases of the junction left unmatched. The CDR3 protein is CASRRTGGTEAFF. The CDR3 region has the DNA TGTGCCAGCAGAAGGACAGGGGGCACTGAAGCTTTCTTT.

This clone was detected only once. V is TRBV9 and J is TRBJ2-1; 9 bases are a match to TRBD2. This CDR3 is 14 amino acids long. Looked up from germline, CDR1 is SGDLS and CDR2 is YYNGEE. Losses at the gene ends were 4 bases for V and 4 bases for J; bases not matched to a gene: 3. CDR3 sequence (DNA): TGTGCCAGCAGCCCGGGACTAGCTTACAATGAGCAGTTCTTC. This gives the protein CASSPGLAYNEQFF.

The chain carries TRBV9 and TRBJ1-6, with 9 bases identical to TRBD1. V trimming: 4 bases; J trimming: 10 bases; junction bases outside the gene matches: 9. CDR3 size: 15 residues. CDR1 is SGDLS and CDR2 is YYNGEE in the germline V gene. CDR3 sequence reads: CASSQGDREESPLHF. CDR3 DNA sequence: TGTGCCAGCAGCCAAGGGGACAGGGAGGAGTCACCCCTCCACTTT.

The chain carries TRBV5-6 and TRBJ2-7, with D unclear. The germline V gene encodes CDR1 SGHDT and CDR2 YYEEEE. The CDR3 loop spans 11 amino acids. Deletions cut 5 bases from V and 1 base from J, with 4 bases between. CDR3 nucleotides: TGTGCCAGCAGTCATTCCTACGAGCAGTACTTC. It is translated as CASSHSYEQYF.

V is TRBV6-2 or TRBV6-3 and J is TRBJ1-1, with a weak D call TRBD1 (6 bases). The CDR3 is made up of 14 amino acids. Germline values: CDR1 MNHEY, CDR2 SVGEGT. Trimming shortened V by 0 bases and J by 6 bases, and 11 bases separated the two germline ends. This CDR3 reads CASSYSAGGAEAFF. In DNA form, the CDR3 reads TGTGCCAGCAGTTACTCGGCGGGGGGCGCTGAAGCTTTCTTT.

The chain uses TRBV19 and TRBJ1-6; a weak D match, TRBD1 (6 bases). Germline lookup yields CDR1 LNHDA and CDR2 SQIVND (reference sequence). The CDR3 covers 14 residues. V was clipped by 5 bases and J by 10 bases, with 15 bases between them. CDR3 bases: TGTGCCAGTAGTCTCCAGGGGAAAGACTCACCCCTCCACTTT. Protein: CASSLQGKDSPLHF.

The chain employs TRBV12-3 or TRBV12-4 and TRBJ2-7; 7 nucleotides align to TRBD2. V gave up 5 bases and J gave up 6 bases; unmatched junction bases: 4. The CDR3 contains 12 residues. In nucleotides, the CDR3 is TGTGCCAGCAGTCTTCGGGGGGTCGAGCAGTACTTC. Translation gives CASSLRGVEQYF.

The CDR3 spells CASSPTDRSNQPQHF. CDR3 nucleotide sequence: TGTGCCAGCTCACCTACGGACAGAAGCAATCAGCCCCAGCATTTT. The chain recombines TRBV18 with TRBJ1-5; a possible D gene is TRBD1 (6 bases). The germline gives CDR1 KGHSH, CDR2 LQKENI. V was clipped by 3 bases and J by 1 base, with 10 bases between them. This CDR3 spans 15 amino acids.

This sequence joins TRBV28 and TRBJ2-7; D unclear. Germline lookup yields CDR1 MDHEN and CDR2 SYDVKM. Trimming pared 3 bases from V and 6 bases from J, leaving 15 bases between. The CDR3 loop spans 14 amino acids. The DNA of the CDR3 is TGTGCCAGCAGTTTTAGTGCGTCCCCCCTCGAGCAGTACTTC. Its translation is CASSFSASPLEQYF.

The CDR3 is CASSLVTTGETQYF. In nucleotides, the CDR3 is TGTGCCAGCAGCTTGGTCACTACCGGGGAGACCCAGTACTTC. This chain joins TRBV7-8 and TRBJ2-5; D call uncertain. Germline assignment: CDR1 SGHVS and CDR2 FQNEAQ. The V and J ends lost 3 bases and 5 bases respectively, with 13 bases between them. The CDR3 contains 14 residues.

The chain is built from TRBV5-4 and TRBJ2-5, with 14 bases matching TRBD2. The germline CDR1 and CDR2 sequences are SGHNT and YYREEE (reference sequence). The CDR3 runs to 16 residues. Trimming took 4 bases from V and 0 from J; bases not matched to a gene: 2. The DNA of the CDR3 is TGTGCCAGCAGCCGGACTAGCGGGGGGTACCAAGAGACCCAGTACTTC. It encodes CASSRTSGGYQETQYF. The full variable domain, rest sourced from reference TRBV5-4 and TRBJ2-5, is ETGVTQSPTHLIKTRGQQVTLRCSSQSGHNTVSWYQQALGQGPQFIFQYYREEENGRGNFPPRFSGLQFPNYSSELNVNALELDDSALYLCASSRTSGGYQETQYFGPGTRLLVL.

This clone occurred a few times. The genes are TRBV30 and TRBJ2-7; 10 bases are shared with TRBD1. Germline-derived CDR1 and CDR2 are GTSNPN and SVGIG (reference sequence). CDR3 length: 14 residues. V lost 5 bases, J lost 1 base, and 5 bases stayed unmatched. The CDR3 sequence is CAWVPGQGSYEQYF. The CDR3 DNA sequence: TGTGCCTGGGTACCGGGACAGGGGTCCTACGAGCAGTACTTC.

The chain recombines TRBV5-4 with TRBJ1-1; the D is unclear. Trimming took off 2 bases at V and 10 bases at J, with 12 bases between the two ends. From germline, CDR1 is SGHNT and CDR2 YYREEE (reference sequence). The CDR3 length is 12 residues. The CDR3 region has the DNA TGTGCCAGCAGCTTAGATCGGCGGGGAGCTTTCTTT. This sequence encodes CASSLDRRGAFF.

V usage is TRBV7-8 and J usage is TRBJ2-7; tentatively, D is TRBD2 (5 bases). This CDR3 is built from 16 residues. Trimming left V 1 base short and J 2 bases short, with 15 bases between. Germline CDR1 is SGHVS and CDR2 is FQNEAQ. The CDR3 coding sequence is TGTGCCAGCAGCTTAGATCTGACGGGGAGCCCCTACGAGCAGTACTTC. It yields the protein CASSLDLTGSPYEQYF.

This clone turned up a few times. The CDR3 DNA reads TGTGCCAGCAGCTTCGAGGCCTCTGGAAACACCATATATTTT. This translates into CASSFEASGNTIYF. This chain uses TRBV11-2 with TRBJ1-3; D not resolved. Germline V gene data show CDR1 as SGHAT and CDR2 as FQNNGV. Deletions cut 3 bases from V and 0 bases from J, with 6 bases between. This CDR3 region has 14 residues.

The genes are TRBV21-1 and TRBJ2-5; the D call of TRBD2 is as the table states it, not checked on the DNA. TRBV21-1 is designated a pseudogene. The CDR3 is 14 residues long. The CDR3 region is CASSNEWASWHQYF. The CDR3, as DNA: TGTGCCAGCAGCAATGAATGGGCTAGCTGGCACCAGTACTTC.

CDR3 sequence reads: CASSQAGGEQFF. Here the CDR3 DNA reads TGTGCCAGCAGCCAGGCGGGTGGTGAGCAGTTCTTC. J is TRBJ2-1 and V is TRBV14; a possible D gene is TRBD2 (5 bases). The length of the CDR3 is 12 residues. The V and J ends lost 3 bases and 9 bases respectively, with 9 bases between them. Germline V lookup: CDR1 SGHDN, CDR2 FVKESK.

This clone was picked up a small number of times. The chain combines TRBV5-4 with TRBJ1-6; a weak D match, TRBD1 (6 bases). This CDR3 has 18 amino acids. Trimming took off 2 bases at V and 8 bases at J, with 23 bases between the two ends. Per germline, CDR1 SGHNT and CDR2 YYREEE (reference sequence). CDR3 amino acids: CASSFSRDTETGDSPLHF. For the CDR3, the DNA is TGTGCCAGCAGCTTCTCCCGGGACACGGAAACCGGGGATTCACCCCTCCACTTT.

The chain's CDR3 is CSVGGSSGRADTQYF. The CDR3, as DNA: TGCAGCGTAGGCGGGTCTAGCGGGAGGGCAGATACGCAGTATTTT. This chain joins TRBV29-1 and TRBJ2-3, with TRBD2 identical over 12 bases. Germline-derived CDR1 and CDR2 are SQVTM and ANQGSEA. The CDR3 is 15 amino acids. V shed 6 bases and J 4 bases; nucleotides not matched to a gene: 8.

The chain uses TRBV25-1 and TRBJ1-2; D gene unclear. The CDR3 is made up of 15 amino acids. Trimming left V 1 base short and J 4 bases short, with 13 bases between. Germline V gene sequence: CDR1 MGHDK, CDR2 SYGVNS. CDR3 amino acids: CASSEFDRGSYGYTF. The CDR3 DNA reads as TGTGCCAGCAGTGAATTCGACCGAGGAAGCTATGGCTACACCTTC.

This clone was recorded once. As DNA, the CDR3 is TGCGCCAGCAGCCGTTTCGCCCGGGTAGGGGATAACAATGAGCAGTTCTTC. Residues: CASSRFARVGDNNEQFF. The rearrangement joins TRBV4-1 to TRBJ2-1; perhaps TRBD1 as D (5 bases). The germline V and J ends were trimmed by 4 bases and 5 bases, with 21 bases remaining between them. The CDR3 totals 17 residues. Germline loops: CDR1 MGHRA, CDR2 YSYEKL.

This rearrangement joins TRBV5-8 to TRBJ2-7, with a weak D call TRBD2 (6 bases). Deletions cut 3 bases from V and 3 bases from J, with 13 bases between. Germline assignment: CDR1 SGHTS and CDR2 YDEGEE. The CDR3 is 14 residues long. CDR3 loop: CASSWGLYDYEQYF. The DNA for the CDR3 is TGTGCCAGCAGCTGGGGACTCTATGACTACGAGCAGTACTTC. Looking up the rest from reference TRBV5-8 and TRBJ2-7 gives the full variable domain: EAGVTQSPTHLIKTRGQQATLRCSPISGHTSVYWYQQALGLGLQFLLWYDEGEERNRGNFPPRFSGRQFPNYSSELNVNALELEDSALYLCASSWGLYDYEQYFGPGTRLTVT.

The gene calls are TRBV3-1 (or the pseudogene TRBV3-2) and TRBJ2-3; TRBD2 agrees at 8 bases. V was clipped by 4 bases and J by 4 bases; unmatched bases: 4. Germline lookup yields CDR1 LGHDT and CDR2 YNNKEL (reference sequence). CDR3 size: 14 residues. Written as DNA, the CDR3 is TGTGCCAGCAGCCCCAGGACTAGCTCAGATACGCAGTATTTT. The encoded protein is CASSPRTSSDTQYF.